Only a few counts were recorded for the clone carrying this TCR beta chain. The PCR had 60 Vbeta and 13 Jbeta primers. Using immunoSEQ multiplex PCR, the repertoire was profiled, and TCRdb retains in-frame clones only, with some absent. The top ten hold less than 3% of the sample, which has around 200,000 clones, more than 60% seen once. The entry originates in a study of cytomegalovirus exposure and HLA in healthy donors. The source of this sequence is a woman aged 55-70 years in good health and CMV-seropositive. The material sequenced was PBMCs.

The DNA for the CDR3 is TGTTTTTTCAAGCAGAAGGCGGCATACGAGCAGTACTTC. It yields the protein CFFKQKAAYEQYF. The chain combines TRBV2 with TRBJ2-7; no clear D gene. The germline gives CDR1 SNHLY, CDR2 FYNNEI. The length of the CDR3 is 13 residues.